The rows below give T cell receptor beta chains drawn from one sample of a study of shared T cell receptors in the human thymus. Only in-frame clones appear in the TCRdb table, and some are missing; sequencing was by immunoSEQ multiplex PCR. The profile shows hundreds of thousands of clones, 80% to 90% of them singletons. These same data were also listed under a study on human thymus T cells.

Specimen: thymocytes. The receptors come from a boy in the first two years of life with a congenital heart defect. The conserved cysteine and the conserved F or W are not part of the CDR3 here.

v_gene | CDR3aa
TRBV28 | ASSSDRHLYGYT
TRBV30 | AWSVRSGRAGVNEQF
TRBV28 | ASSTTGRSGEY
TRBV1 | TSSQDTRTSTDTQY
TRBV10-2 | ASRPPEESPYGYT
TRBV6-1 | ASSEIRDYYNEQF
TRBV2 | ASNKARDRRTDTQY
TRBV19 | ASSMGLAGEVNEQF
TRBV4-3 | ASSQDRSSYEQY
TRBV5-4 | ASSQRTSGTPGRMKETQY
TRBV9 | ASSVDRDGDLYEAF
TRBV2 | ASRPQGPWRNTIY
TRBV30 | AWSVLGSDTQY
TRBV30 | AWSVAGQSYNEQF
TRBV29-1 | SVERDGQGPYEQY
TRBV4-1 | ASSTRGVKETQY
TRBV28 | ASRLQGGETQY
TRBV5-5 | ASSLVSGSTDTQY
TRBV14 | ASSRAGTRSARRQF
TRBV5-6 | ATSSPTARTDTQY
TRBV6-1 | ASSEGAGNEQY
TRBV5-4 | ASSSSGRSGNTIY
TRBV29-1 | SVEWASSGESSYEQY
TRBV2 | ASSGQGEKLF
TRBV27 | ASRQKGLAGTNTQY
TRBV5-4 | ASSLQAGSGELF
TRBV10-3 | AISERGGGDEQF
TRBV4-3 | ASSPFHSIYEQY
TRBV19 | ASSIDRGSGANVLT
TRBV29-1 | SAGQSNPTFTDTQY
TRBV4-3 | ASSHGPPGDDTYEQY
TRBV15 | ATSRDYEGAETQY
TRBV19 | ASSITPRQGGDNYGYT
TRBV5-5 | ASSLAGVEGQGSGGYT
TRBV9 | ASSPRGGEGYGYT